A single sample is the source of the 30 T cell receptor beta chains below, sequenced in a study of blood T cell repertoires in COVID-19. TCRdb keeps only in-frame clones here, not all; method: immunoSEQ multiplex PCR. The repertoire consists of some 300,000 clones, with about nine tenths occurring once and the leading ten covering just under 7%. Sequenced input: peripheral blood. These receptors came from a woman between 25 and 40 years old who had recovered from COVID-19.

The chain combines TRBV27 with TRBJ2-7; weak D call: TRBD2 (7 bases). The V end was cut by 7 bases, the J end by 2 bases, with 18 bases between. This CDR3 spans 15 amino acids. Per the germline V gene, CDR1 is MNHEY and CDR2 is SMNVEV (reference sequence). In DNA form, the CDR3 reads TGTGCCAGCACCCCTTGGGGAGGGGGGACCTACGAGCAGTACTTC. It translates to CASTPWGGGTYEQYF.

The chain carries TRBV24-1 and TRBJ1-1; D is uncertain. Germline V CDR1 and CDR2: KGHDR, SFDVKD. This CDR3 comprises 15 residues. Trimming took off 4 bases at V and 5 bases at J, with 16 bases between the two ends. This CDR3 is CATSDARATGTEAFF. The CDR3 nucleotides are TGTGCCACCAGTGACGCCCGAGCAACCGGGACTGAAGCTTTCTTT.

The genes are TRBV18 and TRBJ1-3; 7 nucleotides match TRBD1. The CDR3 has 15 amino acids. Germline trimming cut 3 bases from V and 7 bases from J; bases unmatched to any gene: 9. Per the germline V gene, CDR1 is KGHSH and CDR2 is LQKENI. The CDR3 here is CASSPTGVPVNTIYF. CDR3 nucleotides: TGTGCCAGCTCACCCACAGGGGTTCCTGTTAACACCATATATTTT. Full variable domain (missing parts from reference TRBV18 and TRBJ1-3): NAGVMQNPRHLVRRRGQEARLRCSPMKGHSHVYWYRQLPEEGLKFMVYLQKENIIDESGMPKERFSAEFPKEGPSILRIQQVVRGDSAAYFCASSPTGVPVNTIYFGEGSWLTVV.

The genes are TRBV27 and TRBJ1-1; tentatively, D is TRBD1 (6 bases). Trimming stripped 2 bases from V and 10 bases from J, with 20 bases between. Germline CDR1 and CDR2: MNHEY and SMNVEV (reference sequence). The CDR3 has 15 amino acids. The CDR3 loop reads CASSLLQGWPWGAFF. The CDR3 DNA sequence: TGTGCCAGCAGTTTACTTCAGGGGTGGCCATGGGGAGCTTTCTTT.

J is TRBJ2-2 and V is TRBV11-2; 12 bases are shared with TRBD2. J lost 4 bases, V lost 7 bases, and 7 bases had no gene match. Germline CDR1 and CDR2: SGHAT and FQNNGV. The CDR3 length is 16 residues. The DNA for the CDR3 is TGTGCCAGCACCCCGCTAGCGGGGGGGCTCACCGGGGAGCTGTTTTTT. It translates to CASTPLAGGLTGELFF.

This clone was seen a single time. V is TRBV6-5 and J is TRBJ2-3; TRBD2 might be the D (6 bases). Trimming took off 7 bases at V and 4 bases at J, with 18 bases between the two ends. Germline V gene sequence: CDR1 MNHEY, CDR2 SVGAGI. The CDR3 totals 15 residues. The CDR3 region is CASTPHGSSADTQYF. CDR3 coding DNA: TGTGCCAGCACCCCCCACGGTTCTAGCGCAGATACGCAGTATTTT.

The V and J genes are TRBV14 and TRBJ1-2, with 8 bases identical to TRBD1. The germline V gene encodes CDR1 SGHDN and CDR2 FVKESK. CDR3 length: 13 amino acids. The trim removed 6 bases at V and 4 bases at J, leaving 4 bases unmatched. The CDR3 bases are TGTGCCAGCAGGGGGGACAGGCCCTATGGCTACACCTTC. Translating gives CASRGDRPYGYTF.

The rearrangement joins TRBV6-5 to TRBJ2-1; 10 bases fit TRBD2. Germline V gives CDR1 MNHEY, CDR2 SVGAGI. The CDR3 is 14 residues long. The CDR3, as DNA: TGTGCATCGCAGGAGCGGGGGGGCCACAATGAGCAGTTCTTC. Amino acids: CASQERGGHNEQFF.

This clone was observed at least ten times. This chain connects TRBV7-8 to TRBJ2-5; 7 bases are a match to TRBD1. Germline lookup yields CDR1 SGHVS and CDR2 FQNEAQ. The trim removed 3 bases at V and 5 bases at J, leaving 3 bases unmatched. There are 13 residues in the CDR3. CDR3 region: CASSLGQRETQYF. The CDR3 DNA sequence: TGTGCCAGCAGCTTGGGACAGAGGGAGACCCAGTACTTC.

CDR3 in amino acids: CASSLAGGSYEQYF. CDR3 bases: TGTGCCAGCAGCCTAGCGGGGGGCTCCTACGAGCAGTACTTC. The chain combines TRBV6-6 with TRBJ2-7, with 11 bases lining up with TRBD2. J gave up 0 bases and V 6 bases, and 1 base lay outside the gene matches. The CDR3 covers 14 residues. Germline loops: CDR1 MNHNY, CDR2 SVGAGI (reference sequence).

The chain is built from TRBV6-6 and TRBJ1-1; D perhaps matches TRBD1 (6 bases). In germline, CDR1 is MNHNY, CDR2 SVGAGI (reference sequence). The CDR3 totals 12 residues. With 8 bases removed from V and 5 bases from J, the gap between germline ends came to 12 bases. The CDR3 nucleotides read TGTGCCAGCTCAGGACAGCCTACTGAAGCTTTCTTT. This sequence encodes CASSGQPTEAFF.

V usage is TRBV7-9 and J usage is TRBJ1-4; TRBD1 is a possible D gene (5 bases). CDR1 is SEHNR, CDR2 FQNEAQ, per germline (reference sequence). Trimming pared 4 bases from V and 9 bases from J, leaving 18 bases between. The CDR3 covers 15 residues. CDR3 residues: CASSSAERQMKKLFF. For the CDR3, the DNA is TGTGCCAGCAGCTCGGCAGAGCGACAGATGAAAAAACTGTTTTTT.

The rearrangement links TRBV3-1 (or the pseudogene TRBV3-2) to TRBJ1-1; D is undetermined. The CDR3 runs 15 residues. V gave up 4 bases and J gave up 6 bases, with 18 bases separating them. Looked up from germline, CDR1 is LGHDT and CDR2 is YNNKEL (reference sequence). DNA for the CDR3: TGTGCCAGCAGCCTCAGTTATAGCAGTGGCGCTGAAGCTTTCTTT. This gives the protein CASSLSYSSGAEAFF.

The chain couples TRBV14 to TRBJ1-4; D may be TRBD1 (5 bases). This CDR3 has 15 residues. Trimming pared 2 bases from V and 7 bases from J, leaving 14 bases between. Germline lookup yields CDR1 SGHDN and CDR2 FVKESK. The chain's CDR3 is CASSQIGQGGEKLFF. The DNA of the CDR3 is TGTGCCAGCAGCCAAATTGGCCAGGGAGGTGAAAAACTGTTTTTT.

The chain combines TRBV28 with TRBJ2-1, with D perhaps matching TRBD2 (5 bases). The germline gives CDR1 MDHEN, CDR2 SYDVKM. The CDR3 has 15 amino acids. The ends were cut back, 2 bases at V and 10 bases at J, with 18 bases in the middle. CDR3 amino acids: CASSLPGSAPLEQFF. The DNA for the CDR3 is TGTGCCAGCAGTTTACCGGGGTCCGCCCCGCTGGAGCAGTTCTTC.

The rearrangement joins TRBV7-8 to TRBJ1-1; D is unresolved. The V end was cut by 2 bases, the J end by 0 bases, with 7 bases between. This CDR3 is built from 14 residues. CDR1 is SGHVS, CDR2 FQNEAQ, per germline. The CDR3 loop reads CASSLSGLNTEAFF. The CDR3 coding sequence is TGTGCCAGCAGCTTATCAGGCCTGAACACTGAAGCTTTCTTT.

For the CDR3, the DNA is TGTGCCATCAGCACAGGGGGAAATAACTATGGCTACACCTTC. It encodes CAISTGGNNYGYTF. V and J are TRBV10-3 and TRBJ1-2; 8 bases map to TRBD1. The germline V gene encodes CDR1 ENHRY and CDR2 SYGVKD. The ends lost 6 bases at V and 1 base at J; junction bases unmatched: 4. This CDR3 contains 14 residues.

V and J are TRBV4-2 and TRBJ2-3; D is possibly TRBD2 (7 bases). V was shortened by 4 bases and J by 6 bases, with 23 bases between the two germline ends. In germline, CDR1 is LGHNA, CDR2 YNFKEQ. The CDR3 totals 17 residues. The CDR3 here is CASSRSQGGGPGDTQYF. The CDR3 coding sequence is TGTGCCAGCAGCCGTTCGCAAGGGGGGGGGCCGGGTGATACGCAGTATTTT.

The CDR3 DNA reads as TGTGCCAGCAGCCTGGGACAGTCCGCTTGGGGAAACACCATATATTTT. This codes for CASSLGQSAWGNTIYF. J is TRBJ1-3 and V is TRBV14, with 7 bases lining up with TRBD1. Germline loops: CDR1 SGHDN, CDR2 FVKESK. The V and J ends lost 4 bases and 4 bases, in that order; junction bases with no gene match: 10. The CDR3 is 16 amino acids. Full variable domain (remainder filled in from reference TRBV14 and TRBJ1-3): EAGVTQFPSHSVIEKGQTVTLRCDPISGHDNLYWYRRVMGKEIKFLLHFVKESKQDESGMPNNRFLAERTGGTYSTLKVQPAELEDSGVYFCASSLGQSAWGNTIYFGEGSWLTVV.

This chain connects TRBV4-3 to TRBJ1-2, with D tentatively TRBD1 (6 bases). This CDR3 comprises 16 residues. Germline CDR1 reads LGHNA; CDR2 reads YSLEER. V lost 3 bases, J lost 0 bases, and 14 bases lay in between. In DNA, the CDR3 is TGCGCCAGCAGCCATACCGGGACACGTGCTAACTATGGCTACACCTTC. Residues: CASSHTGTRANYGYTF.

The gene calls are TRBV5-1 and TRBJ2-2; 7 nucleotides match TRBD1. V lost 3 bases, J lost 7 bases, and 6 bases stayed unmatched. Germline V gives CDR1 SGHRS, CDR2 YFSETQ. The CDR3 runs to 14 residues. DNA of the CDR3: TGCGCCAGCAGCTCCAGGGGGTACAACGGGGAGCTGTTTTTT. Translation: CASSSRGYNGELFF.

The chain joins TRBV7-3 to TRBJ2-3; D may be TRBD2 (6 bases). Germline CDR1 reads SGHTA; CDR2 reads FQGTGA. The CDR3 consists of 14 residues. V was pared by 4 bases and J by 6 bases, with 14 bases between. As DNA, the CDR3 is TGTGCCAGCAGCTCGGGACTTTCCCGGGATACGCAGTATTTT. Translated: CASSSGLSRDTQYF.

The chain couples TRBV6-5 to TRBJ1-3, with 9 positions matching TRBD1. Germline values: CDR1 MNHEY, CDR2 SVGAGI. CDR3 length equals 16 residues. The ends lost 1 base at V and 0 bases at J; junction bases unmatched: 1. For the CDR3, the DNA is TGTGCCAGCAGTTACTGGGGACAGGGCTCTGGAAACACCATATATTTT. Its translation is CASSYWGQGSGNTIYF.

The rearrangement links TRBV5-4 to TRBJ2-1; 11 nucleotides agree with TRBD2. The CDR3 covers 16 residues. Germline CDR1 SGHNT, CDR2 YYREEE (reference sequence). V lost 4 bases, J lost 6 bases, and 9 bases stayed unmatched. The CDR3: CASSPAGLAGGNEQFF. CDR3 DNA: TGTGCCAGCAGCCCTGCGGGGCTAGCGGGGGGCAATGAGCAGTTCTTC.

V and J are TRBV5-4 and TRBJ2-5, with 9 bases lining up with TRBD2. Germline values: CDR1 SGHNT, CDR2 YYREEE (reference sequence). The CDR3 spans 13 residues. Unmatched junction bases numbered 4, after V lost 5 bases and J lost 5 bases. The CDR3 DNA is TGTGCCAGCAGGGGGACTAGCTCCGAGACCCAGTACTTC. Translation: CASRGTSSETQYF. Complete variable domain (other parts from reference TRBV5-4 and TRBJ2-5): ETGVTQSPTHLIKTRGQQVTLRCSSQSGHNTVSWYQQALGQGPQFIFQYYREEENGRGNFPPRFSGLQFPNYSSELNVNALELDDSALYLCASRGTSSETQYFGPGTRLLVL.

This chain's CDR3 is CASSSGNYGYTF. The CDR3, as DNA: TGTGCCAGCAGTTCAGGGAACTATGGCTACACCTTC. The gene calls are TRBV6-6 and TRBJ1-2; maybe TRBD1 (5 bases). With 4 bases removed from V and 2 bases from J, the gap between germline ends came to 5 bases. Germline V gene sequence: CDR1 MNHNY, CDR2 SVGAGI (reference sequence). The CDR3 has 12 residues.

This clone was counted a few times. The chain joins TRBV19 to TRBJ1-2, with no clear D. The V end was cut by 5 bases, the J end by 2 bases, with 9 bases between. CDR1 is LNHDA, CDR2 SQIVND, per germline (reference sequence). CDR3 size: 13 residues. Here the CDR3 reads CASSWASNYGYTF. The CDR3 bases are TGTGCCAGTAGTTGGGCCTCCAACTATGGCTACACCTTC.

This chain uses TRBV9 with TRBJ2-5, with 7 nucleotides matching TRBD2. The junction had 1 base not matched to a gene; V was cut back by 0 bases and J by 5 bases. The germline CDR1 and CDR2 sequences are SGDLS and YYNGEE. There are 13 residues in the CDR3. CDR3 nucleotide sequence: TGTGCCAGCAGCGTAGGTAGCGGGGAGACCCAGTACTTC. It translates to CASSVGSGETQYF. Using reference TRBV9 and TRBJ2-5 for the parts outside the CDR3, the full variable domain is DSGVTQTPKHLITATGQRVTLRCSPRSGDLSVYWYQQSLDQGLQFLIQYYNGEERAKGNILERFSAQQFPDLHSELNLSSLELGDSALYFCASSVGSGETQYFGPGTRLLVL.

V gene TRBV6-5 combines with J gene TRBJ1-4, with D possibly TRBD1 on 5 matching bases. V gave up 0 bases and J gave up 5 bases, with 10 bases separating them. CDR1 is MNHEY, CDR2 SVGAGI, per germline. The CDR3 totals 15 residues. The CDR3 nucleotides read TGTGCCAGCAGTTACTCGGGGCAGACAAATGAAAAACTGTTTTTT. Translating gives CASSYSGQTNEKLFF.

The rearrangement joins TRBV18 to TRBJ1-2, with 7 bases that match TRBD1. The V gene's germline CDR1 is KGHSH and CDR2 LQKENI. J lost 5 bases, V lost 5 bases, and 2 bases had no gene match. The length of the CDR3 is 12 residues. DNA of the CDR3: TGTGCCAGCTCAACGACAGGGTATGGCTACACCTTC. Protein product: CASSTTGYGYTF. Supplemented by reference TRBV18 and TRBJ1-2, the full variable domain reads NAGVMQNPRHLVRRRGQEARLRCSPMKGHSHVYWYRQLPEEGLKFMVYLQKENIIDESGMPKERFSAEFPKEGPSILRIQQVVRGDSAAYFCASSTTGYGYTFGSGTRLTVV.